The 21 T cell receptor beta chains below were found in one sample sequenced in a study of T cells in women clearing cervical HPV infection. This table comes from immunoSEQ multiplex PCR, and its TCRdb copy is limited to in-frame clones, with some not included. The data include about 26,000 clones; the top ten clones carry over 8.5%. The sequenced sample was blood buffy coat. The receptors shown here come from a woman aged 18 to 75 with a cervical HPV16 infection that either progressed to CIN3+ or cleared (not recorded which).

For this clone: The CDR3 goes on 3 residues after the read ends, and that part is filled in from the germline J gene. The J gene is TRBJ1-2, the V gene TRBV18, with D possibly being TRBD1 (6 bases). From germline, CDR1 is KGHSH and CDR2 LQKENI. The CDR3 is 14 amino acids. The DNA read from the CDR3 is TGTGCCAGCTCACCCGCCGGGGACACAGATACC. Protein: CASSPAGDTDT. The whole CDR3 sequence is CASSPAGDTDTYTF.

CDR3 in amino acids: CASSPRQFRSTDTQYF. The CDR3 DNA, read in part, is TGCGCCAGCAGCCCCCGACAGTTTAGGAGCACAGATACG. This sequence joins TRBV5-1 and TRBJ2-3, with D possibly matching TRBD1 (5 bases). Read data end 3 residues before the CDR3 end; the end is taken from the germline J gene. Trimming cost V 4 bases and J 0 bases, with 15 bases left between them. The CDR3 runs to 16 residues. Germline CDR1 and CDR2: SGHRS and YFSETQ.

A note on this clone: The CDR3 goes on 3 residues after the read ends, and that part is filled in from the germline J gene. V usage is TRBV6-2 or TRBV6-3 and J usage is TRBJ1-1; 7 bases align to TRBD1. Trimming at V came to 5 bases and at J to 6 bases, leaving 3 bases not matched to a gene. Germline assignment: CDR1 MNHEY and CDR2 SVGEGT. This CDR3 is built from 12 residues. The CDR3: CASSQGGPEAFF. CDR3 DNA, as far as it was read: TGTGCCAGCAGTCAGGGGGGTCCTGAA.

In regard to this clone: From the germline J gene comes the end of the CDR3, since the read stops 3 residues before it. This rearrangement joins TRBV5-1 to TRBJ1-1; D is perhaps TRBD1 (6 bases). This CDR3 has 15 amino acids. Germline lookup yields CDR1 SGHRS and CDR2 YFSETQ. Trimming stripped 3 bases from V and 0 bases from J, with 12 bases between. CDR3 bases read: TGCGCCAGCAGCTCAGGGGCCACCCTGAACACTGAA. Encoded protein: CASSSGATLNTE. The whole CDR3 reads CASSSGATLNTEAFF.

Of note for this clone: Coverage ceases 3 residues before the CDR3 finishes, and the germline J gene fills in the end. The rearrangement links TRBV19 to TRBJ2-3, with 15 bases fitting TRBD2. CDR3 length: 15 amino acids. Looked up from germline, CDR1 is LNHDA and CDR2 is SQIVND (reference sequence). With 6 bases clipped from V and 6 bases from J, the junction kept 4 bases outside the gene matches. CDR3 amino acids: CASSGLAGGLDTQYF. The CDR3 bases that were read are TGTGCCAGTAGCGGACTAGCGGGGGGGCTGGATACG. Together with reference TRBV19 and TRBJ2-3, the CDR3 gives the full variable domain: DGGITQSPKYLFRKEGQNVTLSCEQNLNHDAMYWYRQDPGQGLRLIYYSQIVNDFQKGDIAEGYSVSREKKESFPLTVTSAQKNPTAFYLCASSGLAGGLDTQYFGPGTRLTVL.

Of note for this clone: Sequencing ends 3 residues short of the CDR3 end; the germline J gene provides the rest. V is TRBV19 and J is TRBJ2-3; TRBD2 might be the D (5 bases). Germline V gene sequence: CDR1 LNHDA, CDR2 SQIVND (reference sequence). The CDR3 totals 15 residues. The CDR3 loop reads CASSIRPGMNQPQYF. The covered CDR3 bases are TGTGCCAGTAGTATACGTCCGGGGATGAATCAGCCG. Variable domain in full (rest from reference TRBV19 and TRBJ2-3): DGGITQSPKYLFRKEGQNVTLSCEQNLNHDAMYWYRQDPGQGLRLIYYSQIVNDFQKGDIAEGYSVSREKKESFPLTVTSAQKNPTAFYLCASSIRPGMNQPQYFGPGTRLTVL.

A note on this clone: The read comes to an end 3 residues before the CDR3 does, leaving the germline J gene to fill in the end. The V and J genes are TRBV6-2 or TRBV6-3 and TRBJ2-2, with D perhaps matching TRBD2 (6 bases). Germline V gives CDR1 MNHEY, CDR2 SVGEGT. The CDR3 loop spans 13 amino acids. The CDR3 loop is CASNVRGNSPLFF. The CDR3 bases that were read are TGTGCCAGCAATGTCCGGGGGAACTCACCG.

The CDR3 spells CASSLQGGDNSPLHF. The sequenced CDR3 bases are TGCGCCAGCAGCCTACAGGGGGGGGATAATTCACCC. The rearrangement uses TRBV5-1 and TRBJ1-6; 8 positions agree with TRBD1. The sequence runs out 3 residues before the end of the CDR3; the remainder is reconstructed from the germline J gene. In germline, CDR1 is SGHRS, CDR2 YFSETQ. Trimming cost V 4 bases and J 5 bases; bases outside gene matches: 5. The CDR3 loop spans 15 amino acids. Complete variable domain (other parts from reference TRBV5-1 and TRBJ1-6): KAGVTQTPRYLIKTRGQQVTLSCSPISGHRSVSWYQQTPGQGLQFLFEYFSETQRNKGNFPGRFSGRQFSNSRSEMNVSTLELGDSALYLCASSLQGGDNSPLHFGNGTRLTVT.

Concerning this clone itself: Read data end 3 residues before the CDR3 end; the end is taken from the germline J gene. The rearrangement uses TRBV5-1 and TRBJ2-3, with TRBD2 as a possible D gene (6 bases). The CDR3 runs 14 residues. The V and J ends lost 5 bases and 0 bases respectively, with 10 bases between them. Germline values: CDR1 SGHRS, CDR2 YFSETQ. Incomplete CDR3 DNA: TGCGCCAGCAGACCCGGGACTAGCACAGATACG. Its translation: CASRPGTSTDT. The full CDR3 protein reads CASRPGTSTDTQYF. Supplemented by reference TRBV5-1 and TRBJ2-3, the full variable domain reads KAGVTQTPRYLIKTRGQQVTLSCSPISGHRSVSWYQQTPGQGLQFLFEYFSETQRNKGNFPGRFSGRQFSNSRSEMNVSTLELGDSALYLCASRPGTSTDTQYFGPGTRLTVL.

In regard to this clone: The sequence runs out 3 residues before the end of the CDR3; the remainder is reconstructed from the germline J gene. The chain carries TRBV7-8 and TRBJ2-3, with a tentative D call TRBD2 (6 bases). Germline V gene sequence: CDR1 SGHVS, CDR2 FQNEAQ. The CDR3 covers 15 residues. The CDR3 region is CASSSGAAYQETQYF. CDR3 DNA, as far as it was read: TGTGCCAGCAGCTCGGGAGCGGCCTACCAAGAGACG.

Points on this clone: The read gets to within 3 residues of the CDR3 end, and the germline J gene fills in the rest. This chain joins TRBV20-1 and TRBJ2-7; 11 bases agree with TRBD2. The CDR3 extends over 15 amino acids. Germline lookup yields CDR1 DFQATT and CDR2 SNEGSKA (reference sequence). V lost 0 bases, J lost 4 bases, and 5 bases stayed unmatched. Here the CDR3 reads CSARDVAGGLYEQYF. CDR3 DNA (partial): TGCAGTGCTAGAGATGTAGCGGGGGGGCTTTACGAG.

Comments on this clone: The read ends 3 residues early relative to the CDR3; the germline J gene fills the gap. The rearrangement joins TRBV19 to TRBJ1-4, with TRBD1 matching over 8 bases. The germline V gene encodes CDR1 LNHDA and CDR2 SQIVND (reference sequence). The CDR3 spans 14 residues. Incomplete CDR3 DNA: TGTGCCAGTCGGTCACAGGGGGTCGCTTCACCA. Translating gives CASRSQGVASP. The whole CDR3 protein reads CASRSQGVASPLFF. Variable domain in full (rest from reference TRBV19 and TRBJ1-4): DGGITQSPKYLFRKEGQNVTLSCEQNLNHDAMYWYRQDPGQGLRLIYYSQIVNDFQKGDIAEGYSVSREKKESFPLTVTSAQKNPTAFYLCASRSQGVASPLFFGSGTQLSVL.

The chain's CDR3 is CASSLGQGSDTQYF. CDR3 DNA (partial): TGTGCCAGCAGCCTGGGACAGGGATCAGATACC. J is TRBJ2-5 and V is TRBV7-2; 9 bases agree with TRBD1. The read terminates 3 residues ahead of where the CDR3 ends, so the germline J gene completes it. The germline V gene encodes CDR1 SGHTA and CDR2 FQGNSA. The CDR3 loop spans 14 amino acids.

For this clone: The CDR3 goes on 3 residues after the read ends, and that part is filled in from the germline J gene. This chain connects TRBV27 to TRBJ2-3; 10 bases align to TRBD2. This CDR3 spans 17 amino acids. Germline V gene sequence: CDR1 MNHEY, CDR2 SMNVEV (reference sequence). V lost 5 bases to trimming and J lost 5 bases; unmatched junction nucleotides: 13. The covered CDR3 bases are TGTGCCAGCAGTCCCCAAGTGACTAGCGGGTGGATAGATACG. Protein: CASSPQVTSGWIDT. The complete CDR3 reads CASSPQVTSGWIDTQYF.

To note about this clone: The CDR3 end lies 3 residues beyond the end of the read and is filled in from the germline J gene. Additional DNA sequences in this sample encode the identical CDR3. V usage is TRBV6-2 or TRBV6-3 and J usage is TRBJ2-5; D not certain. This CDR3 contains 11 residues. With 5 bases removed from V and 3 bases from J, the gap between germline ends came to 4 bases. Germline loops: CDR1 MNHEY, CDR2 SVGEGT. The part of the CDR3 DNA that was read is TGTGCCAGCAGTCCAGAAGAGACC. This translates into CASSPEET. The whole CDR3 region reads CASSPEETQYF.

As concerns this clone: The observed sequence ends 3 residues before the CDR3 terminus, with the missing tail filled in from the germline J gene. The chain joins TRBV18 to TRBJ1-2; weak D call: TRBD1 (6 bases). This CDR3 region has 15 residues. Looked up from germline, CDR1 is KGHSH and CDR2 is LQKENI. The sequenced CDR3 bases are TGTGCCAGCTCACCAAGTCTGGTAAGGGACAATGAC. Encoded protein: CASSPSLVRDND. The CDR3 in its entirety is CASSPSLVRDNDYTF.

In the case of this clone: The read gets to within 3 residues of the CDR3 end, and the germline J gene fills in the rest. The rearrangement uses TRBV18 and TRBJ2-3, with D tentatively TRBD1 (5 bases). The CDR3 contains 15 residues. V lost 8 bases and J 2 bases, leaving 17 bases between the germline ends. Germline lookup yields CDR1 KGHSH and CDR2 LQKENI. The CDR3 bases that were read are TGTGCCAGCCGCAGGGTCGGCCTAGACACAGATACG. Translated, it gives CASRRVGLDTDT. The full CDR3 protein reads CASRRVGLDTDTQYF.

Turning to this clone: The read terminates 3 residues ahead of where the CDR3 ends, so the germline J gene completes it. The chain links TRBV20-1 to TRBJ2-1; TRBD2 aligns across 8 bases. Trimming took 0 bases from V and 4 from J; bases not matched to a gene: 8. Germline V gene data show CDR1 as DFQATT and CDR2 as SNEGSKA (reference sequence). CDR3 length: 16 residues. The CDR3 sequence is CSARDYGTSRYNEQFF. Incomplete CDR3 DNA: TGCAGTGCTAGAGATTACGGGACTAGTCGATACAATGAG.

Points on this clone: The read ends 3 residues shy of where the CDR3 ends; the end is completed using the germline J gene. This rearrangement joins TRBV6-2 or TRBV6-3 to TRBJ2-3; D may be TRBD1 or TRBD2 (6 bases each). Germline V lookup: CDR1 MNHEY, CDR2 SVGEGT. The CDR3 totals 16 residues. The V and J ends lost 5 bases and 3 bases respectively, with 18 bases between them. The CDR3 DNA, read in part, is TGTGCCAGCAGTGGGAGGAGGCAGGGGATTACAGATACG. It codes for CASSGRRQGITDT. The CDR3 in its entirety is CASSGRRQGITDTQYF.

Turning to this clone: The CDR3 goes on 3 residues after the read ends, and that part is filled in from the germline J gene. The rearrangement links TRBV20-1 to TRBJ2-7; 7 positions match TRBD1. V gave up 0 bases and J gave up 5 bases; unmatched junction bases: 7. The CDR3 sequence is 14 residues long. Germline CDR1 is DFQATT and CDR2 is SNEGSKA (reference sequence). CDR3 DNA (partial): TGCAGTGCTAGAGATCTACAGGGGTTAAACGAG. Protein: CSARDLQGLNE. The complete CDR3 protein is CSARDLQGLNEQYF.

A word on this clone: The read gets to within 3 residues of the CDR3 end, and the germline J gene fills in the rest. The chain joins TRBV30 to TRBJ1-2; 8 bases agree with TRBD1. CDR3 length: 13 residues. CDR1 and CDR2 (germline): GTSNPN, SVGIG (reference sequence). V shed 3 bases, J shed 7 bases, and the junction held 7 bases outside the gene matches. Partial CDR3 DNA: TGTGCCTGGAGCTTACAGGGGGTAGGTGGC. It codes for CAWSLQGVGG. The full CDR3 sequence reads CAWSLQGVGGYTF. The full variable domain, with the rest looked up from reference TRBV30 and TRBJ1-2, is SQTIHQWPATLVQPVGSPLSLECTVEGTSNPNLYWYRQAAGRGLQLLFYSVGIGQISSEVPQNLSASRPQDRQFILSSKKLLLSDSGFYLCAWSLQGVGGYTFGSGTRLTVV.